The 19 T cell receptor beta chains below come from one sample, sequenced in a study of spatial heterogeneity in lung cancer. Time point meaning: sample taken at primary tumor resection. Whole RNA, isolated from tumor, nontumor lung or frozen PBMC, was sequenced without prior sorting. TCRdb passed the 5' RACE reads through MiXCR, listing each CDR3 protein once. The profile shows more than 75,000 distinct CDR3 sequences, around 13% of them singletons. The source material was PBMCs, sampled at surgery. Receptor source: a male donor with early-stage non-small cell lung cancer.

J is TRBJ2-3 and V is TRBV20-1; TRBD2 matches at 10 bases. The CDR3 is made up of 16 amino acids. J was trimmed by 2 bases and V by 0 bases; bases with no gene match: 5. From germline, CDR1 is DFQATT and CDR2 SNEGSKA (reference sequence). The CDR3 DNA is TGCAGTGCTAGAGACCCCGGACTAGCGGTCACAGATACGCAGTATTTT. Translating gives CSARDPGLAVTDTQYF.

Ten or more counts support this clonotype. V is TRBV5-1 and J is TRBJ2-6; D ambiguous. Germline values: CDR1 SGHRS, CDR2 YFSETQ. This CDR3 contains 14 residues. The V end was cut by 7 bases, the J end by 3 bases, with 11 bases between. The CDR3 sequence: CASGLIYGANVLTF. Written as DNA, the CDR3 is TGCGCCAGCGGTTTGATTTATGGGGCCAACGTCCTGACTTTC.

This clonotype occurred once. CDR3 coding DNA: TGTGCCACCAGTGCCCTTGGACTAGCGGGAAACGATGAGCAGTTCTTC. It encodes CATSALGLAGNDEQFF. The chain recombines TRBV24-1 with TRBJ2-1, with 12 bases identical to TRBD2. Germline CDR1 KGHDR, CDR2 SFDVKD. The CDR3 length is 16 residues. V dropped 5 bases and J dropped 8; count of bases not matched to a gene: 9.

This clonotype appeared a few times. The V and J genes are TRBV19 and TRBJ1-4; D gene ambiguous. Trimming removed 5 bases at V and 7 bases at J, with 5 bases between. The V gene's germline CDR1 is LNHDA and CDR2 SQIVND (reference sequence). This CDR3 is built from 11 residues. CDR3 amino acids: CASSRREKLFF. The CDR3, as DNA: TGTGCCAGTAGTCGCCGTGAAAAACTGTTTTTT.

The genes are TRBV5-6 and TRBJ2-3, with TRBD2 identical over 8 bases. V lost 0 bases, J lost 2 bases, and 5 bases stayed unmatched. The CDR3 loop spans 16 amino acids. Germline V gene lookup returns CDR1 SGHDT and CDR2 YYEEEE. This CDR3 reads CASSLGVAGPTDTQYF. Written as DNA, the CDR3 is TGTGCCAGCAGCTTGGGGGTAGCGGGACCCACAGATACGCAGTATTTT.

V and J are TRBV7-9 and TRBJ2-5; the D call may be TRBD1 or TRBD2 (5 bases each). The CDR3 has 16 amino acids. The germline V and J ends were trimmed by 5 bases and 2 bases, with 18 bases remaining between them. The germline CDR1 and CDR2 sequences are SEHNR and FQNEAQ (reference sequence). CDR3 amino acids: CASSLKPGTSQETQYF. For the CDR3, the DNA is TGTGCCAGCAGCCTCAAACCGGGGACCTCGCAAGAGACCCAGTACTTC.

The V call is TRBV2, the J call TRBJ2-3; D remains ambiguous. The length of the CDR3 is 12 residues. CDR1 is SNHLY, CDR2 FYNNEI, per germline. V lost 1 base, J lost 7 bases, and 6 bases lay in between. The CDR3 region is CASSEGSYTQYF. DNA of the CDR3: TGTGCCAGCAGTGAAGGCTCGTATACGCAGTATTTT.

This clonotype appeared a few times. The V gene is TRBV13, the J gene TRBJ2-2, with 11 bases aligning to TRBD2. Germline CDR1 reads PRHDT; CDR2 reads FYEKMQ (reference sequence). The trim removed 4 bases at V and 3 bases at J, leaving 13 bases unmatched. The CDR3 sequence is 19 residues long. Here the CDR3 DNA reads TGTGCCAGCAGCTCCTACTACCTGACTAGCGGGACAGACACCGGGGAGCTGTTTTTT. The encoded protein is CASSSYYLTSGTDTGELFF.

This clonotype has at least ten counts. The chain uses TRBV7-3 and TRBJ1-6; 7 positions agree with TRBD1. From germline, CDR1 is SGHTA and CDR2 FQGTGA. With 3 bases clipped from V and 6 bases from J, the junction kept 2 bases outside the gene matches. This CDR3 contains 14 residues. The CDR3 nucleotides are TGTGCCAGCAGCTTCTCAGGGGGTAATTCACCCCTCCACTTT. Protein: CASSFSGGNSPLHF.

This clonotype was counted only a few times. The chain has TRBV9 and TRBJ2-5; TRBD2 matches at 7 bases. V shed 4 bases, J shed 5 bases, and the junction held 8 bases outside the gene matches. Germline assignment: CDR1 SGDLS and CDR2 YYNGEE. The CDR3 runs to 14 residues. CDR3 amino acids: CASSPPTSAETQYF. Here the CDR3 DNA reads TGTGCCAGCAGCCCCCCCACTAGCGCGGAGACCCAGTACTTC.

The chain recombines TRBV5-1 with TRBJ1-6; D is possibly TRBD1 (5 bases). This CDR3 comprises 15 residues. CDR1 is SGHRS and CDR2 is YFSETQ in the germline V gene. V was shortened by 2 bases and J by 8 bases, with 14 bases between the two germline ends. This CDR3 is CASSLSPGSDSPLHF. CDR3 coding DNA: TGCGCCAGCAGCTTAAGTCCAGGGAGTGATTCACCCCTCCACTTT.

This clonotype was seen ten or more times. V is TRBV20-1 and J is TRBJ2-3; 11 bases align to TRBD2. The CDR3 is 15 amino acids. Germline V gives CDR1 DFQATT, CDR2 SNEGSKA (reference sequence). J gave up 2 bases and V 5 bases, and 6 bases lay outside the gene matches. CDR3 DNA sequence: TGCAGTGCTGAGCGACTAGCGGGACCCACAGATACGCAGTATTTT. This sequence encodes CSAERLAGPTDTQYF.

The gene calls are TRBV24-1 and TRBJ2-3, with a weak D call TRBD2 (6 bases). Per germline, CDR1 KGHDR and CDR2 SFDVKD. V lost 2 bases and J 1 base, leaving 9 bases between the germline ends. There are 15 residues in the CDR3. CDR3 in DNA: TGTGCCACCAGTGATTACAAGCGGGGCACAGATACGCAGTATTTT. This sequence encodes CATSDYKRGTDTQYF.

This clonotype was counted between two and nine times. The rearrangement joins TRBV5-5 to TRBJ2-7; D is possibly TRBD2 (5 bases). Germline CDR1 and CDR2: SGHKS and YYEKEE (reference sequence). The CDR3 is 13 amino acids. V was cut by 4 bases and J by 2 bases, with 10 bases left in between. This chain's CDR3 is CASSMHGTYEQYF. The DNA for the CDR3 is TGTGCCAGCAGCATGCACGGGACCTACGAGCAGTACTTC.

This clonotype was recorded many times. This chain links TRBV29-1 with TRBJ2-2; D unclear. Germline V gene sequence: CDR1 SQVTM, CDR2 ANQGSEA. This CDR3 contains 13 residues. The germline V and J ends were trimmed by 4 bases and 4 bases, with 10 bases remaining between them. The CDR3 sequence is CSVGRLGTGELFF. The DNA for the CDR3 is TGCAGCGTTGGCAGGCTCGGCACCGGGGAGCTGTTTTTT.

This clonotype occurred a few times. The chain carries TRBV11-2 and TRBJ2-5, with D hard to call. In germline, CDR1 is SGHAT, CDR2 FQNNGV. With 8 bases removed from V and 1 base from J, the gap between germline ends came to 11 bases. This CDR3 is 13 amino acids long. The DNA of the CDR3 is TGTGCCAGCGGATTCTCGCCCCAAGAGACCCAGTACTTC. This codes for CASGFSPQETQYF. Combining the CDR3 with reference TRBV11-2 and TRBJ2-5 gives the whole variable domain EAGVAQSPRYKIIEKRQSVAFWCNPISGHATLYWYQQILGQGPKLLIQFQNNGVVDDSQLPKDRFSAERLKGVDSTLKIQPAKLEDSAVYLCASGFSPQETQYFGPGTRLLVL.

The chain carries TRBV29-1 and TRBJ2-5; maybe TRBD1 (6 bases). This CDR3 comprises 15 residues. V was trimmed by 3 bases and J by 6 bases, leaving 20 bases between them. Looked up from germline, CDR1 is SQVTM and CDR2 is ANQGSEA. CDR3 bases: TGCAGCGTTGATGGAATATGGGACACAAGAAAGACCCAGTACTTC. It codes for CSVDGIWDTRKTQYF. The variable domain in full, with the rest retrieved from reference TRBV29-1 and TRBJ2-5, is SAVISQKPSRDICQRGTSLTIQCQVDSQVTMMFWYRQQPGQSLTLIATANQGSEATYESGFVIDKFPISRPNLTFSTLTVSNMSPEDSSIYLCSVDGIWDTRKTQYFGPGTRLLVL.

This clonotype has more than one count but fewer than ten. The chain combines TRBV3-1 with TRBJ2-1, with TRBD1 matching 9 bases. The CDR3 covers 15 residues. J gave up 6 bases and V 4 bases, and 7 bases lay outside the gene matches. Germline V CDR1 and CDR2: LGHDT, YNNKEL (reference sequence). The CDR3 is CASSRLGQGSNEQFF. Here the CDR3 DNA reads TGTGCCAGCAGCCGATTAGGACAGGGGTCCAATGAGCAGTTCTTC.

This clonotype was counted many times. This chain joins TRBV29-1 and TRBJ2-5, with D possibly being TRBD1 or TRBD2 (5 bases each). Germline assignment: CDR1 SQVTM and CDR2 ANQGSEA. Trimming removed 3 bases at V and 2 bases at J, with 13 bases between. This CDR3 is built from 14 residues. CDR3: CSVDAGTTQETQYF. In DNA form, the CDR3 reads TGCAGCGTTGACGCCGGGACCACTCAAGAGACCCAGTACTTC.